These T cell receptor beta chains were read from a single sample in a study of T cells in Graves' hyperthyroidism and ophthalmopathy. TCRdb reprocessed the multiplex PCR reads with MiXCR, giving one entry per CDR3 protein. The profile shows around 340,000 distinct CDR3 sequences, 16% of them singletons. Material: blood. Source of these receptors: a man under 40 with Graves' hyperthyroidism. The CDR3 runs from the conserved cysteine through the conserved F or W. The D gene is left open where the match is weak. Rows may omit the clone size; those that give it use once, few, many or a size class.

- - TRBJ2-7 9 TRBV19 TGTGCCAGTATGGACACGCGGTACTTC CASMDTRYF
TRBD1 many TRBJ2-5 14 TRBV11-2 TGTGCCAGCAGCCCGACAGGGGTTCAAGAGACCCAGTACTTC CASSPTGVQETQYF
- - TRBJ2-6 15 TRBV7-9 TGTGCCAGCAGCTTATCGAGCTCTGGGGCCGACGTCCTGACTTTC CASSLSSSGADVLTF
TRBD2 - TRBJ2-1 15 TRBV7-2 TGTGCCAGCAGCCTTATAGCGGGAGGGCTTAATGAGCAGTTCTTC CASSLIAGGLNEQFF
TRBD1 many TRBJ1-6 17 TRBV7-3 TGTGCCAGCAGCTCCAACCCCCCGGGACAGGGGAATTCACCCCTCCACTTT CASSSNPPGQGNSPLHF
- - TRBJ2-7 14 TRBV27 TGTGCCAGCAGTTTACCGGGTCCTGGCTACGAGCAGTACTTC CASSLPGPGYEQYF
TRBD2 few TRBJ2-1 16 TRBV7-2 TGTGCCAGCAGCTTTTTGCGACTAGCGGGAATGAATGAGCAGTTCTTC CASSFLRLAGMNEQFF
- many TRBJ1-1 13 TRBV6-1 TGTGCCAGCAGTGAATTGGTAGGCACTGAAGCTTTCTTT CASSELVGTEAFF
- - TRBJ1-5 15 TRBV19 TGTGCCAGTAGTCGCGACGGATTAGGGGAGCAGCCCCAGCATTTT CASSRDGLGEQPQHF
- - TRBJ1-2 15 TRBV12-3/TRBV12-4 TGTGCCAGCAGTTTCGGGGAGGGGCGGATCTATGGCTACACCTTC CASSFGEGRIYGYTF
- few TRBJ1-5 17 TRBV19 TGTGCCAGTAGTATAATGATGGGGGGCAACGGCAATCAGCCCCAGCATTTT CASSIMMGGNGNQPQHF
- many TRBJ2-1 16 TRBV3-1 TGTGCCAGCAGCCTATCCCATAGCGACCTGTACAATGAGCAGTTCTTC CASSLSHSDLYNEQFF
TRBD2 many TRBJ2-3 17 TRBV24-1 TGTGCCACCAGTGATCCGGGACTAGCGGGAGAGTTGGATACGCAGTATTTT CATSDPGLAGELDTQYF
- few TRBJ1-2 17 TRBV7-9 TGTGCCAGCAGACCAACTCGGCACAGGGTTCGAAACTATGGCTACACCTTC CASRPTRHRVRNYGYTF
TRBD2 - TRBJ2-3 16 TRBV9 TGTGCCAGCAGCGTCCTTGGCGGGAGAGGGACAGATACGCAGTATTTT CASSVLGGRGTDTQYF
- many TRBJ1-2 16 TRBV12-3/TRBV12-4 TGTGCCAGCAGCCCCAGACGGCAGAGTCGTAACTATGGCTACACCTTC CASSPRRQSRNYGYTF
TRBD1 many TRBJ2-3 16 TRBV24-1 TGTGCCACCAGTGATTCGGACAGGGAGATAACAGATACGCAGTATTTT CATSDSDREITDTQYF
- many TRBJ1-1 13 TRBV6-1 TGTGCCAGCAGTGATGAGGGGAGCACTGAAGCTTTCTTT CASSDEGSTEAFF
TRBD1 - TRBJ2-1 14 TRBV29-1 TGCAGCGTTCGGGACAGGGGGACCTACAATGAGCAGTTCTTC CSVRDRGTYNEQFF
TRBD1 - TRBJ1-2 13 TRBV6-1 TGTGCCAGCAGTAAAGACCAGGGGGATGGCTACACCTTC CASSKDQGDGYTF
- few TRBJ1-3 14 TRBV19 TGTGCCAGTAGTATACAGGGATATGGAAACACCATATATTTT CASSIQGYGNTIYF
- many TRBJ2-5 12 TRBV20-1 TGCAGTGCCAGAGCGGCCCAGGGGACCCAGTACTTC CSARAAQGTQYF
TRBD2 - TRBJ2-1 15 TRBV4-2 TGTGCCAGCAGTCGTGAGGGCGGGAGGTATTATGAGCAGTTCTTC CASSREGGRYYEQFF
- many TRBJ2-7 12 TRBV2 TGTGCCAGCACCGCCGTTGGCGGCGAGCAGTACTTC CASTAVGGEQYF
- many TRBJ2-3 14 TRBV5-5 TGTGCCAGCAGCTTTCAAACAGGGATAGATACGCAGTATTTT CASSFQTGIDTQYF
- - TRBJ2-7 13 TRBV18 TGTGCCAGCTCATCAGGGCAGGGAGACGAGCAGTACTTC CASSSGQGDEQYF
TRBD1 - TRBJ1-1 17 TRBV18 TGTGCCAGCTCACCGCGCCCCGGGACAGCAATGAACACTGAAGCTTTCTTT CASSPRPGTAMNTEAFF
- - TRBJ2-5 14 TRBV29-1 TGCAGCGTTGGTGGGGACTTCCTACAAGAGACCCAGTACTTC CSVGGDFLQETQYF
- many TRBJ2-7 15 TRBV7-8 TGTGCCAGCAGCCAAAAAGGGACTGGGCCCTACGAGCAGTACTTC CASSQKGTGPYEQYF
- many TRBJ2-3 17 TRBV27 TGTGCCAGCAGCCGCAAACCTCCACGCGTCAACACAGATACGCAGTATTTT CASSRKPPRVNTDTQYF
- many TRBJ2-1 15 TRBV28 TGTGCCAGCTGGACGACTTTCACCTCCTACAATGAGCAGTTCTTC CASWTTFTSYNEQFF
- few TRBJ2-7 13 TRBV7-7 TGTGCTAGCAGTCCCGGGCCAGGTTACGAGCAGTACTTC CASSPGPGYEQYF
TRBD1 - TRBJ2-6 19 TRBV5-5 TGTGCCAGCAGCCCCGGGGGGACAGGGGGCTTAGGAGGGGCCAACGTCCTGACTTTC CASSPGGTGGLGGANVLTF
TRBD2 few TRBJ2-1 14 TRBV12-3/TRBV12-4 TGTGCCAGCAGAAACCTAGCGGGAGGTTCCCGACTGTTCTTC CASRNLAGGSRLFF
- many TRBJ2-7 14 TRBV11-1 TGTGCCAGCAGTTATTCGGATCTGGGCTACGAGCAGTACTTC CASSYSDLGYEQYF
TRBD2 few TRBJ2-1 13 TRBV29-1 TGCAGCGTTGAAGACCTAGCGGGAGTCGGGCAGTTCTTC CSVEDLAGVGQFF
- many TRBJ2-5 18 TRBV11-2 TGTGCCAGCAGCCTGGGGGCCCTAAGGATCCTCCCTAAAGAGACCCAGTACTTC CASSLGALRILPKETQYF
- - TRBJ2-7 15 TRBV7-3 TGTGCCAGCAGCTTAAACCCCCAGAAACACTACGAGCAGTACTTC CASSLNPQKHYEQYF
TRBD1 - TRBJ2-5 14 TRBV11-3 TGTGCCAGCAGCTCTGGGACAGTGCAAGAGACCCAGTACTTC CASSSGTVQETQYF
TRBD2 many TRBJ2-3 17 TRBV6-2/TRBV6-3 TGTGCCAGCAGGATCGGACTAGCGGGAGGCTTACGAGATACGCAGTATTTT CASRIGLAGGLRDTQYF
TRBD2 - TRBJ2-5 15 TRBV5-4 TGTGCCAGCAGCTCCCTAGCGGGAGCAGGAGAGGCCCAGTACTTC CASSSLAGAGEAQYF
- few TRBJ2-7 15 TRBV7-9 TGTGCCAGCAGCTCACTACGGGAGCCGGGCTACGAGCAGTACTTC CASSSLREPGYEQYF
TRBD1 many TRBJ2-5 14 TRBV24-1 TGTGCCACCAGTGAGACCACAGGGGCAGAGACCCAGTACTTC CATSETTGAETQYF
- - TRBJ2-5 12 TRBV20-1 TGCAGTGCTAGTGAGGGGGGGCCGGCCCAGTACTTC CSASEGGPAQYF
- many TRBJ2-1 13 TRBV24-1 TGTGCCACCAGTGATGAGTGGAGGAATGAGCAGTTCTTC CATSDEWRNEQFF
TRBD1 - TRBJ1-6 13 TRBV10-3 TGTGCCATCAGCGAGGACAGGGCTTCACCCCTCCACTTT CAISEDRASPLHF
- few TRBJ2-2 14 TRBV5-5 TGTGCCAGCAGCTCCGGGGAGTTCACCGGGGAGCTGTTTTTT CASSSGEFTGELFF
- - TRBJ2-1 14 TRBV5-1 TGCGCCAGCAGCTGGGGGGGGCAGAACAATGAGCAGTTCTTC CASSWGGQNNEQFF
- many TRBJ1-1 15 TRBV6-1 TGTGCCAGCAGGGACCTTCGAGGGGGAACCACTGAAGCTTTCTTT CASRDLRGGTTEAFF
- many TRBJ2-2 16 TRBV30 TGTGCCTGGAGTGTTCTACGGGACCCACACACCGGGGAGCTGTTTTTT CAWSVLRDPHTGELFF
- - TRBJ2-5 15 TRBV6-1 TGTGCCAGCCGTTTACGGGAGCGGTACCAAGAGACCCAGTACTTC CASRLRERYQETQYF
TRBD2 many TRBJ2-3 15 TRBV6-5 TGTGCCAGCAGTTACTCGACTAGCGGGAGCGATACGCAGTATTTT CASSYSTSGSDTQYF
TRBD1 - TRBJ2-1 13 TRBV5-4 TGTGCCACCGCCGCGACAGGGGGCAATGAGCAGTTCTTC CATAATGGNEQFF